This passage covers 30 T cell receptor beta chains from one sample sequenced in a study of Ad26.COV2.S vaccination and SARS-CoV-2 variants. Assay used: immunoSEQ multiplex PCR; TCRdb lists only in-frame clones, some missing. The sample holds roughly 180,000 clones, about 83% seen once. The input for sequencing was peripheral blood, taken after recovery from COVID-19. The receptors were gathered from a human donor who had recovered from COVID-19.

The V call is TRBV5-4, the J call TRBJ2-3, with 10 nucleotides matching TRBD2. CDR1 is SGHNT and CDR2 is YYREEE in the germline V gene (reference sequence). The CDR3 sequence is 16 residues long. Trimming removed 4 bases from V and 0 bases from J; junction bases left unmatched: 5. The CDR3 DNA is TGTGCCAGCAGCCCGGGACTAGCGACTAGCACAGATACGCAGTATTTT. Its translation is CASSPGLATSTDTQYF.

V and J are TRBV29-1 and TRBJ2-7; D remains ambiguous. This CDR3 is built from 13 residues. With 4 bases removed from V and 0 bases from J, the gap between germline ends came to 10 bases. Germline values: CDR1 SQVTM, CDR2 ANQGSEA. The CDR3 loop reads CSVARSGSYEQYF. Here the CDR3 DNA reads TGCAGCGTTGCCAGGTCGGGCTCCTACGAGCAGTACTTC.

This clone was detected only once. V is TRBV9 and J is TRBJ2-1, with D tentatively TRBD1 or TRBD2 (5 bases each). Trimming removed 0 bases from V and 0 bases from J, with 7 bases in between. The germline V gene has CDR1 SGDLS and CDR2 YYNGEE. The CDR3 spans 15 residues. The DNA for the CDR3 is TGTGCCAGCAGCGTAGGGGGGACCTCCTACAATGAGCAGTTCTTC. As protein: CASSVGGTSYNEQFF.

CDR3 DNA: TGTGCCAGCAGCTTAGATAGCGTCCCATGGGAGAAGACCCAGTACTTC. Protein: CASSLDSVPWEKTQYF. V is TRBV11-2 and J is TRBJ2-5; D is possibly TRBD2 (5 bases). CDR1 is SGHAT and CDR2 is FQNNGV in the germline V gene. CDR3 size: 16 residues. Trimming removed 0 bases at V and 6 bases at J, with 17 bases between.

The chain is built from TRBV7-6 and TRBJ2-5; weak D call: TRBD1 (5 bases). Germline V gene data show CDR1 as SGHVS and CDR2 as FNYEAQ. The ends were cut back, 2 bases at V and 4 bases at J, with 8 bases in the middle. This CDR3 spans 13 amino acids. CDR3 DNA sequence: TGTGCCAGCAGCTTATGGGGCGGAGAGACCCAGTACTTC. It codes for CASSLWGGETQYF.

The CDR3 DNA reads as TGTGCCAGCAGTGAATTTTTACAGCGGGGCTACGAGCAGTACTTC. It codes for CASSEFLQRGYEQYF. The V and J genes are TRBV6-1 and TRBJ2-7; TRBD2 matches at 7 bases. V trimming: 2 bases; J trimming: 3 bases; junction bases outside the gene matches: 7. The CDR3 has 15 amino acids. Germline loops: CDR1 MNHNS, CDR2 SASEGT.

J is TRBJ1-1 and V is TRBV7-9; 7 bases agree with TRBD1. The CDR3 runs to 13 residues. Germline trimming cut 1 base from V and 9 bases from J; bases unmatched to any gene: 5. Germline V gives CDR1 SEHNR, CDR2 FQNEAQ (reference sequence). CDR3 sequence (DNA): TGTGCCAGCAGCTTAGGGACAGGACACCAAGCTTTCTTT. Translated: CASSLGTGHQAFF.

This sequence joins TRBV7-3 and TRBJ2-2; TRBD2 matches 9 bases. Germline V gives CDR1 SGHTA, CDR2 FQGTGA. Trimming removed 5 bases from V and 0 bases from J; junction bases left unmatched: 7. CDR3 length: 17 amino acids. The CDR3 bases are TGTGCCAGCAGCACGACTAGCGGAACTACGAACACCGGGGAGCTGTTTTTT. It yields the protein CASSTTSGTTNTGELFF.

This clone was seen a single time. As DNA, the CDR3 is TGTGCCAGCAGCCAAGCCTACCTAGCGGGCACCGGGGAGCTGTTTTTT. Its protein product is CASSQAYLAGTGELFF. The rearrangement joins TRBV3-1 (or the pseudogene TRBV3-2) to TRBJ2-2; the match to TRBD2 covers 8 bases. Germline V gives CDR1 LGHDT, CDR2 YNNKEL (reference sequence). V was pared by 1 base and J by 4 bases, with 5 bases of the junction left unmatched. The CDR3 covers 16 residues.

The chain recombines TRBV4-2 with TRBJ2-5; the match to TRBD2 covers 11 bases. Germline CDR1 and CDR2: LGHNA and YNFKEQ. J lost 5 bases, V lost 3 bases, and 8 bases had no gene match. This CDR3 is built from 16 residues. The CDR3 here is CASSQLAGGPGETQYF. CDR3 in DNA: TGTGCCAGCAGCCAGTTAGCGGGGGGGCCGGGGGAGACCCAGTACTTC.

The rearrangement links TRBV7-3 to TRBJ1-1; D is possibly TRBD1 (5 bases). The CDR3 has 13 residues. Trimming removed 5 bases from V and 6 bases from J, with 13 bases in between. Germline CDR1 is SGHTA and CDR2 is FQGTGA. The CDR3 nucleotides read TGTGCCAGCAGCCCCTCGGGGGGGGCTGAAGCTTTCTTT. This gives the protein CASSPSGGAEAFF. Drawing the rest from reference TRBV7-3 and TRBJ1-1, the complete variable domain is GAGVSQTPSNKVTEKGKYVELRCDPISGHTALYWYRQSLGQGPEFLIYFQGTGAADDSGLPNDRFFAVRPEGSVSTLKIQRTERGDSAVYLCASSPSGGAEAFFGQGTRLTVV.

This chain's CDR3 is CASSVIAGGPIYEQYF. CDR3 coding DNA: TGTGCCAGCAGCGTCATCGCGGGGGGGCCAATCTACGAGCAGTACTTC. The rearrangement links TRBV9 to TRBJ2-7, with 9 bases that match TRBD2. Germline values: CDR1 SGDLS, CDR2 YYNGEE. Losses at the gene ends were 2 bases for V and 3 bases for J; bases not matched to a gene: 9. This CDR3 contains 16 residues.

The CDR3, as DNA: TGTGCCAGCAGCGCAAGCGGGGCCCGCTCCTACGAGCAGTACTTC. Translation: CASSASGARSYEQYF. The rearrangement links TRBV5-8 to TRBJ2-7, with TRBD2 matching over 7 bases. From germline, CDR1 is SGHTS and CDR2 YDEGEE. The CDR3 sequence is 15 residues long. The V and J ends lost 4 bases and 0 bases, in that order; junction bases with no gene match: 7.

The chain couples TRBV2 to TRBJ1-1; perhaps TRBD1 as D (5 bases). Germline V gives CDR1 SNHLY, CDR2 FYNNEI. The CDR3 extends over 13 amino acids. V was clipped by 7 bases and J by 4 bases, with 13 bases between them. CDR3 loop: CASTIRVGTEAFF. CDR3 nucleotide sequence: TGTGCCAGCACCATCAGGGTCGGCACTGAAGCTTTCTTT.

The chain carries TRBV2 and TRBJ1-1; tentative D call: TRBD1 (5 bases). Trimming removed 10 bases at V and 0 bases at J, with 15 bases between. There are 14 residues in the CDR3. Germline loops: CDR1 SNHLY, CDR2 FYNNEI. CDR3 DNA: TGTGCCACCGAGGAGGGGCGGATGAACACTGAAGCTTTCTTT. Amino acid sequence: CATEEGRMNTEAFF. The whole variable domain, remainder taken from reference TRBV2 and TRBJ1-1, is EPEVTQTPSHQVTQMGQEVILRCVPISNHLYFYWYRQILGQKVEFLVSFYNNEISEKSEIFDDQFSVERPDGSNFTLKIRSTKLEDSAMYFCATEEGRMNTEAFFGQGTRLTVV.

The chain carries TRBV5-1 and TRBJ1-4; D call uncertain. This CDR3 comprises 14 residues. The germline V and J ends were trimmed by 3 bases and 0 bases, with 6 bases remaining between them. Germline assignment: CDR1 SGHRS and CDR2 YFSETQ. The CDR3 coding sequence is TGCGCCAGCAGCTCCGGGGCAACTAATGAAAAACTGTTTTTT. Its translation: CASSSGATNEKLFF.

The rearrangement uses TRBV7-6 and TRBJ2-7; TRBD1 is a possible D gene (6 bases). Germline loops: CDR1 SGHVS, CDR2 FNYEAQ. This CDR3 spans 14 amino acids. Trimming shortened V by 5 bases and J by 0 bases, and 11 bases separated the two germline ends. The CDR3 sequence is CASSPRGSSYEQYF. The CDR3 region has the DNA TGTGCCAGCAGCCCCAGGGGAAGCTCCTACGAGCAGTACTTC.

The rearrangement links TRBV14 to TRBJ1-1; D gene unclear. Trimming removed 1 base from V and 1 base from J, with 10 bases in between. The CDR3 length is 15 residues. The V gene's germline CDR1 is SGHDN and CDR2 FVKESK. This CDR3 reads CASSQVGSPNTEAFF. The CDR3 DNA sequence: TGTGCCAGCAGCCAAGTCGGTTCGCCGAACACTGAAGCTTTCTTT.

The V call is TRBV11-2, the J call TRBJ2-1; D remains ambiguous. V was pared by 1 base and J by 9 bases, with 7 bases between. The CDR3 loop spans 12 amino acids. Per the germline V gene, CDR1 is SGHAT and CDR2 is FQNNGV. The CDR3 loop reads CASSLGSLEQFF. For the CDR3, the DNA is TGTGCCAGCAGCTTAGGCAGTCTTGAGCAGTTCTTC.

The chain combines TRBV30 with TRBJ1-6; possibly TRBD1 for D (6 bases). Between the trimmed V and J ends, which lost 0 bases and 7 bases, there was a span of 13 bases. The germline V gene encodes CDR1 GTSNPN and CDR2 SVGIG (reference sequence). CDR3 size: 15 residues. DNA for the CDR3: TGTGCCTGGAGTGTACCACAGGGAAAGAATTCACCCCTCCACTTT. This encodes CAWSVPQGKNSPLHF.

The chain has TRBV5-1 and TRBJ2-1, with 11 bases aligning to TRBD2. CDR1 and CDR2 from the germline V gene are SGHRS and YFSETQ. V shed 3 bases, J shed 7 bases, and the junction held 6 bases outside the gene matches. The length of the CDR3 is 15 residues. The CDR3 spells CASSYTSGRINEQFF. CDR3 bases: TGCGCCAGCAGCTACACTAGCGGGAGAATAAATGAGCAGTTCTTC.

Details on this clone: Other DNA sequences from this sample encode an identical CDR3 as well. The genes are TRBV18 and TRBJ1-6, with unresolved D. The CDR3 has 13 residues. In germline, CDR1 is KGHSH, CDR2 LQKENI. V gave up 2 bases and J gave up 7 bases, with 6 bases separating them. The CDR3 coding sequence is TGTGCCAGCTCACCAGGGAGAAATTCACCCCTCCACTTT. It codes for CASSPGRNSPLHF.

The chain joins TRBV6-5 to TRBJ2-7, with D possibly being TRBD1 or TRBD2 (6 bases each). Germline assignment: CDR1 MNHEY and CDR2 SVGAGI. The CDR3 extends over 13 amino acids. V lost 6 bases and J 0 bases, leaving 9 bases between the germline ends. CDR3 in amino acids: CASRKGGSYEQYF. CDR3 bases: TGTGCCAGCAGGAAGGGGGGCTCCTACGAGCAGTACTTC.

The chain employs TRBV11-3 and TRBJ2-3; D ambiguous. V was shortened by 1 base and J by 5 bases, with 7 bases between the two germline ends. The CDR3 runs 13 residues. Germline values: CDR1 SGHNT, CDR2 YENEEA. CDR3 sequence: CASSLATVDTQYF. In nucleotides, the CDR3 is TGTGCCAGCAGCTTAGCCACGGTAGATACGCAGTATTTT. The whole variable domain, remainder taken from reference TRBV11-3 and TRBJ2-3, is EAGVVQSPRYKIIEKKQPVAFWCNPISGHNTLYWYLQNLGQGPELLIRYENEEAVDDSQLPKDRFSAERLKGVDSTLKIQPAELGDSAVYLCASSLATVDTQYFGPGTRLTVL.

The CDR3 region has the DNA TGTGCCAGCAGCGCCGCGACAGGCTACGAGCAGTACTTC. Translated: CASSAATGYEQYF. The V gene is TRBV9, the J gene TRBJ2-7; D is perhaps TRBD1 (6 bases). Per germline, CDR1 SGDLS and CDR2 YYNGEE. CDR3 length: 13 residues. V was shortened by 3 bases and J by 3 bases, with 10 bases between the two germline ends.

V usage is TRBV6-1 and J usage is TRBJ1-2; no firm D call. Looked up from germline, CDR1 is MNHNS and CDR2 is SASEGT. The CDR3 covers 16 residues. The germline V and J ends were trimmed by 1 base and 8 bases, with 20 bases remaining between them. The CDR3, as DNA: TGTGCCAGCAGTGAAGTGGGCAGATTTTCTCTCTACGGCTACACCTTC. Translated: CASSEVGRFSLYGYTF.

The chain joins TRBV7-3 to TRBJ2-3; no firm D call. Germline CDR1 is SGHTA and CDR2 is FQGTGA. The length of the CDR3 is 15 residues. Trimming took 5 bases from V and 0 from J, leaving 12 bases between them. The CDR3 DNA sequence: TGTGCCAGCAGCCCCCGACGTACTAGCACAGATACGCAGTATTTT. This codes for CASSPRRTSTDTQYF.

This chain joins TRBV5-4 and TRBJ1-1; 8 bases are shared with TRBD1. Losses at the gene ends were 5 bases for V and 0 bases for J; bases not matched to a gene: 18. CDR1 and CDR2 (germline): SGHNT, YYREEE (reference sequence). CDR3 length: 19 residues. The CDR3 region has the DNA TGTGCCAGCAGTCAGGATTCGACAGGGGCAGGAGCCGTGAACACTGAAGCTTTCTTT. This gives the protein CASSQDSTGAGAVNTEAFF.

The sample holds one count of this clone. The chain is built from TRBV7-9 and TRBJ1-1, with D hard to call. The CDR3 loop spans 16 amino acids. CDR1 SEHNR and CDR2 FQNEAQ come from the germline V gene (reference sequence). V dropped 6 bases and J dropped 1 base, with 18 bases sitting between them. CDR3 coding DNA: TGTGCCAGCAGAAGTGGGAGCGACCCGACGAACACTGAAGCTTTCTTT. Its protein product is CASRSGSDPTNTEAFF.

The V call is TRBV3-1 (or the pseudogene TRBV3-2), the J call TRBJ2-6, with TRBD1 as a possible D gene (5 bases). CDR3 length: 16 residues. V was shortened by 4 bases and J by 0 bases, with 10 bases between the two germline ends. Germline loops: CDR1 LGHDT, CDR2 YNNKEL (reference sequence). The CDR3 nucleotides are TGTGCCAGCAGCCTGATCGGACACTCTGGGGCCAACGTCCTGACTTTC. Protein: CASSLIGHSGANVLTF.